A single sample is the source of the 24 T cell receptor beta chains below, sequenced in a study of OX40 agonist ivuxolimab in advanced cancers. Sequenced by immunoSEQ multiplex PCR; TCRdb stores in-frame clones only, minus some. This table has roughly 120,000 clones, 80% to 95% appearing once. The specimen comprised CD4+ or CD8+ T cells sorted from blood, sampled in a trial of the OX40 agonist ivuxolimab. These receptors originate from an adult with an advanced solid tumor such as melanoma, head and neck, liver or kidney cancer.

The chain carries TRBV19 and TRBJ2-7; 9 bases line up with TRBD1. From germline, CDR1 is LNHDA and CDR2 SQIVND (reference sequence). This CDR3 region has 14 residues. With 5 bases clipped from V and 7 bases from J, the junction kept 9 bases outside the gene matches. CDR3 amino acids: CASSLGQGGGEQYF. The CDR3 bases are TGTGCCAGTAGTCTGGGACAGGGTGGAGGGGAGCAGTACTTC.

The chain has TRBV11-2 and TRBJ2-1; perhaps TRBD2 as D (5 bases). V was shortened by 0 bases and J by 2 bases, with 8 bases between the two germline ends. CDR1 is SGHAT, CDR2 FQNNGV, per germline. CDR3 length: 15 amino acids. CDR3 region: CASSLEPGTYNEQFF. The CDR3 coding sequence is TGTGCCAGCAGCTTAGAACCGGGAACCTACAATGAGCAGTTCTTC.

The table lists this clone with a count of one. The chain links TRBV9 to TRBJ2-2; the D gene is possibly TRBD2 (5 bases). Germline CDR1 SGDLS, CDR2 YYNGEE. The CDR3 has 19 residues. Trimming stripped 3 bases from V and 0 bases from J, with 21 bases between. CDR3 in DNA: TGTGCCAGCAGCGCCAATCGAAATACCGGGATAACGAACACCGGGGAGCTGTTTTTT. Residues: CASSANRNTGITNTGELFF.

This chain joins TRBV4-3 and TRBJ1-2, with D uncertain. V gave up 1 base and J gave up 6 bases, with 15 bases separating them. The CDR3 length is 15 residues. The germline CDR1 and CDR2 sequences are LGHNA and YSLEER. CDR3 sequence (DNA): TGCGCCAGCAGCCAAGGGGCCGGGTTTGGAGATGGCTACACCTTC. As protein: CASSQGAGFGDGYTF.

This clone showed up just a few times. The J gene is TRBJ2-7, the V gene TRBV4-2; 12 bases match TRBD2. Germline CDR1 LGHNA, CDR2 YNFKEQ. The V gene end was trimmed by 5 bases and the J gene end by 2 bases; junction bases not matched to a gene: 4. CDR3 length: 15 amino acids. The chain's CDR3 is CASSGLAGMTYEQYF. CDR3 DNA sequence: TGTGCCAGCAGCGGACTAGCGGGAATGACCTACGAGCAGTACTTC.

The J gene is TRBJ1-1, the V gene TRBV25-1, with TRBD1 identical over 8 bases. This CDR3 spans 15 amino acids. Germline CDR1 reads MGHDK; CDR2 reads SYGVNS. The V and J ends lost 3 bases and 1 base, in that order; junction bases with no gene match: 4. CDR3 coding DNA: TGTGCCAGCAGTGACAGGGGGCCGGAGAACACTGAAGCTTTCTTT. Amino acids: CASSDRGPENTEAFF.

This chain joins TRBV2 and TRBJ2-1, with TRBD2 matching 9 bases. Germline assignment: CDR1 SNHLY and CDR2 FYNNEI. The CDR3 consists of 17 residues. With 6 bases clipped from V and 0 bases from J, the junction kept 9 bases outside the gene matches. The CDR3: CASSGLAGWSSYNEQFF. DNA of the CDR3: TGTGCCAGCAGCGGCCTAGCGGGATGGAGCTCCTACAATGAGCAGTTCTTC.

The rearrangement joins TRBV30 to TRBJ2-7; D ambiguous. The germline V gene has CDR1 GTSNPN and CDR2 SVGIG (reference sequence). The CDR3 has 13 residues. V dropped 4 bases and J dropped 4 bases, with 14 bases sitting between them. This chain's CDR3 is CAWIRGGAYEQYF. The CDR3 DNA sequence: TGTGCCTGGATTCGTGGCGGAGCATACGAGCAGTACTTC.

This clone has only a few counts. The rearrangement joins TRBV30 to TRBJ1-3; D unresolved. The V end lost 3 bases, the J end lost 9 bases, and 21 bases lay between the germline ends. The CDR3 extends over 15 amino acids. CDR1 GTSNPN and CDR2 SVGIG come from the germline V gene (reference sequence). This CDR3 is CAWSVSYNLGATIYF. In DNA, the CDR3 is TGTGCCTGGAGCGTCTCCTATAATCTCGGAGCCACCATATATTTT.

This clone was counted once. The genes are TRBV28 and TRBJ2-1; D uncertain. Germline V CDR1 and CDR2: MDHEN, SYDVKM. Trimming left V 7 bases short and J 0 bases short, with 10 bases between. CDR3 length: 14 amino acids. The CDR3: CASTFPGSYNEQFF. DNA for the CDR3: TGTGCCAGCACCTTTCCGGGCTCCTACAATGAGCAGTTCTTC.

The V gene is TRBV28, the J gene TRBJ2-1; D unclear. Trimming shortened V by 2 bases and J by 3 bases, and 20 bases separated the two germline ends. This CDR3 spans 18 amino acids. CDR1 MDHEN and CDR2 SYDVKM come from the germline V gene. DNA for the CDR3: TGTGCCAGCAGTTTAGACCCCTGGGGAAAGGGTGACTACAATGAGCAGTTCTTC. Translation gives CASSLDPWGKGDYNEQFF. Supplemented by reference TRBV28 and TRBJ2-1, the full variable domain reads DVKVTQSSRYLVKRTGEKVFLECVQDMDHENMFWYRQDPGLGLRLIYFSYDVKMKEKGDIPEGYSVSREKKERFSLILESASTNQTSMYLCASSLDPWGKGDYNEQFFGPGTRLTVL.

The chain links TRBV19 to TRBJ1-4; weak D call: TRBD1 (6 bases). Germline lookup yields CDR1 LNHDA and CDR2 SQIVND (reference sequence). CDR3 length: 15 residues. Trimming removed 3 bases at V and 7 bases at J, with 15 bases between. In DNA form, the CDR3 reads TGTGCCAGTAGTATTAAACAGACAGGTGGTGAAAAACTGTTTTTT. Encoded protein: CASSIKQTGGEKLFF.

V gene TRBV9 combines with J gene TRBJ2-7; 7 bases are a match to TRBD2. After removal of 0 bases from V and 3 bases from J, the junction contained 3 bases not matched to a gene. The CDR3 length is 14 residues. Germline-derived CDR1 and CDR2 are SGDLS and YYNGEE. CDR3 sequence reads: CASSVGGSLYEQYF. In nucleotides, the CDR3 is TGTGCCAGCAGCGTAGGCGGGAGCCTCTACGAGCAGTACTTC.

The chain has TRBV5-1 and TRBJ1-1; D is ambiguous. This CDR3 is 15 amino acids long. V was trimmed by 2 bases and J by 4 bases, leaving 15 bases between them. Germline lookup yields CDR1 SGHRS and CDR2 YFSETQ. In DNA, the CDR3 is TGCGCCAGCAGCTTACCGGGCCTAGGAAGCACTGAAGCTTTCTTT. As protein: CASSLPGLGSTEAFF.

The J gene is TRBJ2-3, the V gene TRBV7-3; 9 bases fit TRBD1. The CDR3 is 16 amino acids. V lost 2 bases, J lost 1 base, and 4 bases stayed unmatched. Germline CDR1 reads SGHTA; CDR2 reads FQGTGA. The CDR3 DNA is TGTGCCAGCAGCTTATTCCGGACAGGGGGCACAGATACGCAGTATTTT. This sequence encodes CASSLFRTGGTDTQYF.

V is TRBV7-2 and J is TRBJ2-3, with D possibly matching TRBD2 (6 bases). Per germline, CDR1 SGHTA and CDR2 FQGNSA. The CDR3 has 18 amino acids. The ends were cut back, 0 bases at V and 0 bases at J, with 16 bases in the middle. The CDR3: CASSLAGTGGMSTDTQYF. The CDR3 DNA sequence: TGTGCCAGCAGCTTAGCAGGGACTGGAGGTATGAGCACAGATACGCAGTATTTT.

A note on this clone: Other DNA sequences in this sample translate to the same CDR3. The chain has TRBV2 and TRBJ2-2; TRBD2 might be the D (6 bases). Trimming took 3 bases from V and 4 from J, leaving 15 bases between them. The CDR3 consists of 16 residues. Germline assignment: CDR1 SNHLY and CDR2 FYNNEI. In DNA, the CDR3 is TGTGCCAGCAGTGAGGGGGGATTCACACCCACCGGGGAGCTGTTTTTT. Its translation is CASSEGGFTPTGELFF.

V gene TRBV4-1 combines with J gene TRBJ2-7; TRBD1 aligns across 10 bases. The germline CDR1 and CDR2 sequences are MGHRA and YSYEKL. The junction had 7 bases not matched to a gene; V was cut back by 5 bases and J by 0 bases. The CDR3 sequence is 16 residues long. CDR3 protein: CASSISRDRGSYEQYF. CDR3 DNA sequence: TGCGCCAGCAGCATAAGTCGGGACAGGGGCTCCTACGAGCAGTACTTC.

The chain employs TRBV4-2 and TRBJ1-1, with 10 bases that match TRBD1. V lost 5 bases to trimming and J lost 2 bases; unmatched junction nucleotides: 8. The germline gives CDR1 LGHNA, CDR2 YNFKEQ. CDR3 size: 16 residues. The CDR3 loop is CASSYRDRGLNTEAFF. CDR3 bases: TGTGCCAGCAGCTATCGGGACAGGGGCCTTAACACTGAAGCTTTCTTT.

The chain uses TRBV27 and TRBJ2-3; TRBD2 might be the D (6 bases). The V end lost 10 bases, the J end lost 8 bases, and 22 bases lay between the germline ends. The CDR3 is made up of 14 amino acids. Germline V CDR1 and CDR2: MNHEY, SMNVEV (reference sequence). This CDR3 reads CATYPGLTATTQYF. The CDR3 DNA follows: TGTGCCACCTACCCGGGACTTACAGCTACTACGCAGTATTTT.

Comments on this clone: This sample also contains other DNA sequences that code for the same CDR3. V is TRBV18 and J is TRBJ2-2; no definite D call. From germline, CDR1 is KGHSH and CDR2 LQKENI. CDR3 length equals 13 residues. Trimming left V 3 bases short and J 5 bases short, with 7 bases between. The CDR3 nucleotides are TGTGCCAGCTCACCCCTAAATACCGGGGAGCTGTTTTTT. It is translated as CASSPLNTGELFF.

J is TRBJ1-1 and V is TRBV13; D unclear. Germline V gene lookup returns CDR1 PRHDT and CDR2 FYEKMQ (reference sequence). This CDR3 is built from 11 residues. V dropped 1 base and J dropped 11 bases, with 8 bases sitting between them. The CDR3 sequence is CASSLDGHAFF. The CDR3 DNA reads as TGTGCCAGCAGCTTAGACGGGCATGCTTTCTTT.

The V and J genes are TRBV18 and TRBJ2-2; D is unresolved. The ends were cut back, 7 bases at V and 0 bases at J, with 18 bases in the middle. Per the germline V gene, CDR1 is KGHSH and CDR2 is LQKENI. The CDR3 covers 17 residues. CDR3 in DNA: TGTGCCAGCTTACCGATCCTCGCCAACTCGAACACCGGGGAGCTGTTTTTT. Translating it yields CASLPILANSNTGELFF.

The chain has TRBV5-4 and TRBJ2-3, with 12 bases aligning to TRBD2. Looked up from germline, CDR1 is SGHNT and CDR2 is YYREEE (reference sequence). This CDR3 comprises 17 residues. Trimming took 2 bases from V and 1 from J; bases not matched to a gene: 5. The CDR3 loop is CASSFGSSGRGTDTQYF. CDR3 in DNA: TGTGCCAGCAGCTTCGGTTCTAGCGGGAGGGGCACAGATACGCAGTATTTT.